This T cell receptor (beta chain) was identified during a study of CD8+CD57+ T cells in acquired aplastic anemia. Overall study context: Sorted CD4+ and CD8+ cell DNA averaged roughly 3.2 ug.

There are many counts of this clonotype. Germline V gene lookup returns CDR1 SQVTM and CDR2 ANQGSEA. This CDR3 comprises 11 residues. All sequencing subjects had displayed CD8+CD57+ cell expansion on flow cytometry. The cohort consisted entirely of patients having severe acquired aplastic anemia. Genomic DNA, the template, was used for profiling of the TCR beta VDJ and CDR3. TCRdb recomputed calls from the reads with MiXCR, one row per CDR3 protein. The sample holds 150,000 to 200,000 distinct CDR3 sequences, roughly 45% seen once. This chain links TRBV29-1 with TRBJ2-5; maybe TRBD1 (5 bases). The origin of this receptor is a human donor with aplastic anemia. The sequenced sample was sorted CD4+, CD8+, or CD8+CD57+ T cells (not recorded which) from PBMCs. The CDR3: CSYRTQETQYF. CDR3 in DNA: TGCAGTTACAGGACCCAAGAGACCCAGTACTTC.